A single sample gave rise to the 21 T cell receptor beta chains below, sequenced in a study of blood T cell repertoires in COVID-19. Measured with immunoSEQ multiplex PCR; TCRdb has only the in-frame clones, and not every one. The table records around 190,000 clones, roughly 90% of them present only once. Sequenced sample: peripheral blood. The receptors come from a man aged 45 to 65 with COVID-19, enrolled during active disease.

The V and J genes are TRBV5-4 and TRBJ2-1; TRBD2 aligns across 8 bases. CDR1 and CDR2 (germline): SGHNT, YYREEE (reference sequence). V shed 3 bases, J shed 8 bases, and the junction held 13 bases outside the gene matches. The CDR3 sequence is 16 residues long. CDR3 nucleotides: TGTGCCAGCAGCTCCGGGGGGACTAGGGGTTTTTATGAGCAGTTCTTC. It is translated as CASSSGGTRGFYEQFF.

The CDR3 region has the DNA TGTGCCTGGAGGCCGACAGACTACACCGGGGAGCTGTTTTTT. Translated: CAWRPTDYTGELFF. This chain links TRBV30 with TRBJ2-2, with D possibly being TRBD1 (5 bases). The CDR3 sequence is 14 residues long. Trimming stripped 3 bases from V and 3 bases from J, with 11 bases between. Germline CDR1 reads GTSNPN; CDR2 reads SVGIG (reference sequence).

CDR3: CASRQGSPGNTIYF. In DNA form, the CDR3 reads TGTGCCAGCAGGCAGGGGTCTCCTGGAAACACCATATATTTT. This chain connects TRBV28 to TRBJ1-3; a weak D match, TRBD1 (6 bases). Trimming took off 6 bases at V and 2 bases at J, with 11 bases between the two ends. The germline gives CDR1 MDHEN, CDR2 SYDVKM. The CDR3 sequence is 14 residues long.

This chain links TRBV6-5 with TRBJ1-2; 11 nucleotides align to TRBD1. V lost 4 bases, J lost 4 bases, and 5 bases stayed unmatched. This CDR3 is built from 15 residues. Germline loops: CDR1 MNHEY, CDR2 SVGAGI. This chain's CDR3 is CASSSTGTGGYGYTF. The CDR3, as DNA: TGTGCCAGCAGTTCAACCGGGACAGGGGGCTATGGCTACACCTTC.

The rearrangement joins TRBV27 to TRBJ2-6; D remains ambiguous. The V gene's germline CDR1 is MNHEY and CDR2 SMNVEV (reference sequence). The CDR3 covers 15 residues. V lost 2 bases to trimming and J lost 9 bases, with 14 bases between them. In DNA, the CDR3 is TGTGCCAGCAGTTTAACCGTACCGGGTGTCAACGTCCTGACTTTC. Translation gives CASSLTVPGVNVLTF.

The chain carries TRBV5-6 and TRBJ2-2, with 7 bases identical to TRBD1. Germline V lookup: CDR1 SGHDT, CDR2 YYEEEE. The CDR3 has 15 amino acids. Trimming cost V 3 bases and J 0 bases; bases outside gene matches: 2. The CDR3 DNA is TGTGCCAGCAGCTCCGGGACAGCGAACACCGGGGAGCTGTTTTTT. This encodes CASSSGTANTGELFF.

The rearrangement uses TRBV6-2 or TRBV6-3 and TRBJ1-1, with D maybe TRBD1 (6 bases). Trimming removed 4 bases at V and 3 bases at J, with 15 bases between. The CDR3 totals 15 residues. Germline V gene sequence: CDR1 MNHEY, CDR2 SVGEGT. The CDR3 nucleotides are TGTGCCAGCAGTTTCAACAGGGTGCGGGACACTGAAGCTTTCTTT. Translating it yields CASSFNRVRDTEAFF.

The rearrangement uses TRBV11-1 and TRBJ2-3; possibly TRBD2 for D (6 bases). The germline gives CDR1 SGHAT, CDR2 FQDESV (reference sequence). The germline V and J ends were trimmed by 5 bases and 10 bases, with 16 bases remaining between them. CDR3 length equals 13 residues. The CDR3 DNA reads as TGTGCCAGCAGCGGCTTGGCGGGAACGGCGCAGTATTTT. Protein: CASSGLAGTAQYF. The whole variable domain, remainder taken from reference TRBV11-1 and TRBJ2-3, is EAEVAQSPRYKITEKSQAVAFWCDPISGHATLYWYRQILGQGPELLVQFQDESVVDDSQLPKDRFSAERLKGVDSTLKIQPAELGDSAMYLCASSGLAGTAQYFGPGTRLTVL.

The chain is built from TRBV28 and TRBJ1-6; 10 bases line up with TRBD1. CDR3 length: 14 residues. The ends lost 7 bases at V and 9 bases at J; junction bases unmatched: 6. Germline CDR1 reads MDHEN; CDR2 reads SYDVKM. This chain's CDR3 is CASTMGTGVSPLHF. In DNA, the CDR3 is TGTGCCAGCACCATGGGGACAGGGGTTTCACCCCTCCACTTT.

This rearrangement joins TRBV5-5 to TRBJ1-2; D perhaps matches TRBD1 (6 bases). Germline V gene lookup returns CDR1 SGHKS and CDR2 YYEKEE (reference sequence). V lost 4 bases, J lost 2 bases, and 15 bases lay in between. This CDR3 comprises 15 residues. The chain's CDR3 is CASSLAGRGNYGYTF. CDR3 nucleotide sequence: TGTGCCAGCAGCCTTGCCGGGAGGGGGAACTATGGCTACACCTTC.

This chain links TRBV5-6 with TRBJ1-5, with TRBD1 as a possible D gene (6 bases). V shed 2 bases and J shed 4 bases, with 13 bases lying between them. Germline V CDR1 and CDR2: SGHDT, YYEEEE. The CDR3 is 15 amino acids. The CDR3 protein is CASSLRGTINQPQHF. DNA for the CDR3: TGTGCCAGCAGCTTAAGAGGGACAATTAATCAGCCCCAGCATTTT.

The V gene is TRBV7-3, the J gene TRBJ2-3; 10 positions match TRBD2. The CDR3 runs 15 residues. The germline CDR1 and CDR2 sequences are SGHTA and FQGTGA. The ends lost 5 bases at V and 6 bases at J; junction bases unmatched: 8. CDR3 in DNA: TGTGCCAGCAGCCGGACTACTAGCGGGAAGGATACGCAGTATTTT. Protein: CASSRTTSGKDTQYF.

DNA for the CDR3: TGCAGCGTTGAAGAGACTAGCTTGAGCACAGATACGCAGTATTTT. Translated: CSVEETSLSTDTQYF. The chain is built from TRBV29-1 and TRBJ2-3, with 7 bases lining up with TRBD2. Germline V CDR1 and CDR2: SQVTM, ANQGSEA. This CDR3 has 15 amino acids. The junction had 3 bases not matched to a gene; V was cut back by 0 bases and J by 0 bases.

V is TRBV30 and J is TRBJ1-1; TRBD1 might be the D (5 bases). The CDR3 runs 15 residues. Germline loops: CDR1 GTSNPN, CDR2 SVGIG (reference sequence). V was cut by 3 bases and J by 6 bases, with 20 bases left in between. CDR3 amino acids: CAWSRSAGKGAEAFF. CDR3 DNA: TGTGCCTGGAGCCGCTCGGCAGGGAAGGGCGCTGAAGCTTTCTTT.

The CDR3 DNA sequence: TGTGCCTGGAGCCCAGGGAGGGTACCACCGAACACTGAAGCTTTCTTT. Translating it yields CAWSPGRVPPNTEAFF. The chain recombines TRBV30 with TRBJ1-1; D might be TRBD1 (5 bases). There are 16 residues in the CDR3. In germline, CDR1 is GTSNPN, CDR2 SVGIG (reference sequence). Trimming shortened V by 3 bases and J by 1 base, and 18 bases separated the two germline ends.

The V gene is TRBV19, the J gene TRBJ2-3; D may be TRBD2 (5 bases). Per the germline V gene, CDR1 is LNHDA and CDR2 is SQIVND (reference sequence). CDR3 length equals 16 residues. With 4 bases removed from V and 1 base from J, the gap between germline ends came to 15 bases. The CDR3 DNA reads TGTGCCAGTAGTAACCGGCTAGCTCAAGGCACAGATACGCAGTATTTT. This sequence encodes CASSNRLAQGTDTQYF.

This chain connects TRBV7-9 to TRBJ2-3, with a possible D match to TRBD2 (6 bases). CDR1 and CDR2 (germline): SEHNR, FQNEAQ (reference sequence). This CDR3 comprises 14 residues. The V end lost 6 bases, the J end lost 6 bases, and 16 bases lay between the germline ends. CDR3 sequence: CASRQGTGEDTQYF. CDR3 coding DNA: TGTGCCAGCAGACAAGGCACGGGGGAGGATACGCAGTATTTT.

The chain combines TRBV7-9 with TRBJ1-2; D may be TRBD1 (5 bases). Between the trimmed V and J ends, which lost 2 bases and 3 bases, there was a span of 10 bases. The CDR3 has 14 residues. Per the germline V gene, CDR1 is SEHNR and CDR2 is FQNEAQ (reference sequence). The CDR3 here is CASSLRGEDYGYTF. CDR3 coding DNA: TGTGCCAGCAGCTTACGGGGGGAGGACTATGGCTACACCTTC. Using reference TRBV7-9 and TRBJ1-2 for the parts outside the CDR3, the full variable domain is DTGVSQNPRHKITKRGQNVTFRCDPISEHNRLYWYRQTLGQGPEFLTYFQNEAQLEKSRLLSDRFSAERPKGSFSTLEIQRTEQGDSAMYLCASSLRGEDYGYTFGSGTRLTVV.

The CDR3 here is CASSLDRNQPQHF. CDR3 coding DNA: TGTGCCAGCAGCCTCGACAGGAATCAGCCCCAGCATTTT. V usage is TRBV12-3 or TRBV12-4 and J usage is TRBJ1-5; D perhaps matches TRBD1 (6 bases). Deletions cut 6 bases from V and 4 bases from J, with 10 bases between. This CDR3 is built from 13 residues.

The chain joins TRBV30 to TRBJ2-5; D is undetermined. The CDR3 covers 12 residues. Trimming removed 1 base at V and 10 bases at J, with 13 bases between. From germline, CDR1 is GTSNPN and CDR2 SVGIG (reference sequence). CDR3: CAWSAEIVSQYF. The CDR3, as DNA: TGTGCCTGGAGTGCGGAGATCGTTAGCCAGTACTTC.

V is TRBV9 and J is TRBJ1-5, with D possibly TRBD1 on 5 matching bases. The CDR3 is 16 residues long. V gave up 0 bases and J gave up 0 bases, with 10 bases separating them. Germline V gene sequence: CDR1 SGDLS, CDR2 YYNGEE. Here the CDR3 DNA reads TGTGCCAGCAGCGTAGGGGCAGGGAATAGCAATCAGCCCCAGCATTTT. It codes for CASSVGAGNSNQPQHF. The whole variable domain, remainder taken from reference TRBV9 and TRBJ1-5, is DSGVTQTPKHLITATGQRVTLRCSPRSGDLSVYWYQQSLDQGLQFLIQYYNGEERAKGNILERFSAQQFPDLHSELNLSSLELGDSALYFCASSVGAGNSNQPQHFGDGTRLSIL.